These 9 T cell receptor beta chains were sequenced from one sample in a study of CD8+ T cells in alopecia areata. RNA was isolated and reverse transcribed to cDNA, the sequencing template. Here immunoSEQ multiplex PCR was the method, and the copy in TCRdb shows in-frame clones only, minus some. The sample includes more than 95,000 clones, 35% to 45% of them seen just once. Material for sequencing was CD4+ T cells sorted from blood. The receptors here all came from a human donor with alopecia areata.

V is TRBV30 and J is TRBJ2-7, with D possibly being TRBD1 (5 bases). The CDR3 spans 14 residues. Trimming removed 1 base at V and 4 bases at J, with 14 bases between. Germline V CDR1 and CDR2: GTSNPN, SVGIG (reference sequence). The CDR3 DNA is TGTGCCTGGAGTGCGTCAGGGATTCCTTACGAGCAGTACTTC. Its protein is CAWSASGIPYEQYF.

This clone showed up just a few times. V gene TRBV11-3 combines with J gene TRBJ2-2; the D call may be TRBD1 or TRBD2 (5 bases each). This CDR3 is built from 13 residues. Germline CDR1 and CDR2: SGHNT and YENEEA. Trimming stripped 0 bases from V and 6 bases from J, with 5 bases between. CDR3 residues: CASSLEGAGELFF. CDR3 DNA sequence: TGTGCCAGCAGCTTAGAGGGGGCCGGGGAGCTGTTTTTT.

The rearrangement joins TRBV5-1 to TRBJ2-1; TRBD2 agrees at 11 bases. This CDR3 spans 15 amino acids. V lost 4 bases to trimming and J lost 10 bases; unmatched junction nucleotides: 10. Germline V gene lookup returns CDR1 SGHRS and CDR2 YFSETQ. The CDR3 DNA sequence: TGCGCCAGCAGCCTAGGGACTAGCGGCGGCCGGGAGCAGTTCTTC. It translates to CASSLGTSGGREQFF. The whole variable domain, remainder taken from reference TRBV5-1 and TRBJ2-1, is KAGVTQTPRYLIKTRGQQVTLSCSPISGHRSVSWYQQTPGQGLQFLFEYFSETQRNKGNFPGRFSGRQFSNSRSEMNVSTLELGDSALYLCASSLGTSGGREQFFGPGTRLTVL.

The V gene is TRBV29-1, the J gene TRBJ1-2; 9 positions agree with TRBD1. V lost 6 bases to trimming and J lost 8 bases; unmatched junction nucleotides: 7. The CDR3 contains 12 residues. Germline-derived CDR1 and CDR2 are SQVTM and ANQGSEA. CDR3 loop: CSVRGTGHGYTF. The CDR3 DNA follows: TGCAGCGTGCGGGGGACAGGGCACGGCTACACCTTC.

This chain joins TRBV11-1 and TRBJ2-5; TRBD1 matches at 7 bases. Germline V gives CDR1 SGHAT, CDR2 FQDESV (reference sequence). The CDR3 contains 15 residues. Losses at the gene ends were 0 bases for V and 4 bases for J; bases not matched to a gene: 5. The CDR3 sequence is CASSLAGTELETQYF. The CDR3 DNA sequence: TGTGCCAGCAGCTTAGCCGGGACAGAGTTAGAGACCCAGTACTTC.

CDR3 protein: CASSSTGGSRDTQYF. The CDR3 DNA reads as TGTGCCAGCAGTTCGACAGGGGGTTCCAGGGATACGCAGTATTTT. The genes are TRBV28 and TRBJ2-3, with 9 bases that match TRBD1. Germline V gene lookup returns CDR1 MDHEN and CDR2 SYDVKM. This CDR3 has 15 residues. V lost 4 bases to trimming and J lost 6 bases; unmatched junction nucleotides: 8.

The chain has TRBV19 and TRBJ1-1, with D unresolved. Germline V gene data show CDR1 as LNHDA and CDR2 as SQIVND (reference sequence). Trimming left V 5 bases short and J 2 bases short, with 3 bases between. The CDR3 runs 11 residues. CDR3 region: CASSHNTEAFF. The CDR3 region has the DNA TGTGCCAGTAGTCATAACACTGAAGCTTTCTTT.

V is TRBV25-1 and J is TRBJ1-2; possible D gene TRBD1, 6 bases. Germline V gene sequence: CDR1 MGHDK, CDR2 SYGVNS. This CDR3 has 15 residues. V lost 6 bases, J lost 2 bases, and 16 bases lay in between. The CDR3 loop reads CASSDGQKRNYGYTF. The DNA for the CDR3 is TGTGCCAGCAGCGATGGACAGAAACGAAACTATGGCTACACCTTC.

The CDR3 sequence: CSAGGTGNQPQHF. CDR3 in DNA: TGCAGCGCCGGGGGAACGGGAAATCAGCCCCAGCATTTT. V gene TRBV29-1 combines with J gene TRBJ1-5, with D possibly matching TRBD1 (5 bases). CDR3 length equals 13 residues. The V end was cut by 7 bases, the J end by 4 bases, with 14 bases between. The germline gives CDR1 SQVTM, CDR2 ANQGSEA.